The text below deals with one T cell receptor (beta chain). What it binds is unknown. The sample comes from a study of cytotoxic CD8 clonotypes in ibrutinib-treated CLL. Study background: Once patients had received a median approximately twelve months of treatment, range 6 to 36, response samples were obtained. Study conclusions and caveats: The clonality went up when patients responded to ibrutinib and dropped back toward baseline at progression.

The method was immunoSEQ multiplex PCR; TCRdb's version includes in-frame clones alone and lacks a portion of them. The table has around 310,000 clones, roughly 80% seen once. V lost 1 base to trimming and J lost 2 bases, with 10 bases between them. The CDR3 totals 14 residues. Germline V lookup: CDR1 SGDLS, CDR2 YYNGEE. Investigators sourced around 2 micrograms of genomic DNA from cryopreserved PBMCs for TCR beta libraries. The chain joins TRBV9 to TRBJ2-7; maybe TRBD2 (6 bases). This sequence was found in a human donor with chronic lymphocytic leukemia. Sequencing used PBMCs, obtained before ibrutinib treatment. CDR3: CASSVRWEAYEQYF. In DNA form, the CDR3 reads TGTGCCAGCAGCGTAAGGTGGGAGGCCTACGAGCAGTACTTC.